The rows below give T cell receptor beta chains drawn from one sample of a study of T cell repertoires in cytomegalovirus infection. TCRdb processed the reads anew with MiXCR; each CDR3 protein has one entry. The sample lists 200,000 to 300,000 distinct CDR3 sequences; roughly 6.5% were seen once. Input material: PBMCs. The receptor source for this set is a human donor in good health (CMV status not recorded). Some clones in this sample may be carry-over from other donors' samples. The CDR3 runs from the conserved cysteine through the conserved F or W. D genes are given only for firm matches. The listing skips clone size in some rows; elsewhere it reads once, few, many or a size class.

.	many	TRBV7-2	TRBJ1-3	TGTGCCAGCAGCGTCGTACACGGAAACACCATATATTTT	CASSVVHGNTIYF
.	.	TRBV6-1	TRBJ1-5	TGTGCCAGCAGTGAAAGTGGAAAATTAGAGGGATATAGCAATCAGCCCCAGCATTTT	CASSESGKLEGYSNQPQHF
.	many	TRBV7-9	TRBJ1-5	TGTGCCAGCTCAGGGGCGTTCGTTAATCAGCCCCAGCATTTT	CASSGAFVNQPQHF
TRBD2	many	TRBV7-8	TRBJ2-7	TGTGCCAGCAGCTTCATTATAACCGGACTAGCCGGTACCTACGAGCAGTACTTC	CASSFIITGLAGTYEQYF
.	many	TRBV6-2/TRBV6-3	TRBJ2-3	TGTGCCAGCACCCCAGTGGGGGTCCTTGATACGCAGTATTTT	CASTPVGVLDTQYF
.	many	TRBV28	TRBJ1-1	TGTGCCAGCAGTGGCGACCCGGGACGGTTCACTGAAGCTTTCTTT	CASSGDPGRFTEAFF
.	many	TRBV7-9	TRBJ1-1	TGTGCCAGCAGCTGGCCCCTGAACACTGAAGCTTTCTTT	CASSWPLNTEAFF
.	many	TRBV19	TRBJ1-1	TGTGCCAGTAGTATAGACGGAGACGGCGAAGCTTTCTTT	CASSIDGDGEAFF
.	few	TRBV6-2/TRBV6-3	TRBJ1-5	TGTGCCAGCTTGTATGGTTGGGGCAATCAGCCCCAGCATTTT	CASLYGWGNQPQHF
TRBD1	many	TRBV7-2	TRBJ2-4	TGTGCCAGCAGCGTCCACCGGGACAGATGGGACATTCAGTACTTC	CASSVHRDRWDIQYF
TRBD1	many	TRBV6-2/TRBV6-3	TRBJ1-6	TGTGCCAGCAGCTCGGACAGGGGATGGTCACCCCTCCACTTT	CASSSDRGWSPLHF
TRBD1	many	TRBV27	TRBJ1-1	TGTGCCAGCAGTTCGCTCTATCAGACAGGGGGGAACACTGAAGCTTTCTTT	CASSSLYQTGGNTEAFF
.	many	TRBV28	TRBJ1-5	TGTGCCAGCAGTTTTGGGGGGTTCGGCAATCAGCCCCAGCATTTT	CASSFGGFGNQPQHF
TRBD1	many	TRBV7-8	TRBJ1-6	TGTGCCAGCAGCGTCCGGGACAGCGATAATTCACCCCTCCACTTT	CASSVRDSDNSPLHF
TRBD1	many	TRBV7-3	TRBJ1-2	TGTGCCAGCGCGCCCAGGGGGCAACGTGGCTACACCTTC	CASAPRGQRGYTF
.	many	TRBV7-9	TRBJ2-3	TGTGCCAGCAGCTTAGGGGGAGTCGCCCCAGATACGCAGTATTTT	CASSLGGVAPDTQYF
.	many	TRBV25-1	TRBJ2-7	TGTGCCAGCAGTGAGCAGTCATCCCCCGAGCAGTACTTC	CASSEQSSPEQYF
.	many	TRBV29-1	TRBJ2-5	TGCAGCGTTAAGGGACGGCGTGAGACCCAGTACTTC	CSVKGRRETQYF
.	many	TRBV7-2	TRBJ1-1	TGTGCCAGCAGCTTAGTGGTGGAGACTGAAGCTTTCTTT	CASSLVVETEAFF
.	few	TRBV5-1	TRBJ1-4	TGCGCCAGCAGCCGGGCTGGTGAAAAACTGTTTTTT	CASSRAGEKLFF
.	many	TRBV5-8	TRBJ1-5	TGTGCCAGCAGCCAAGGGACAAAACATAGCAATCAGCCCCAGCATTTT	CASSQGTKHSNQPQHF
TRBD1	many	TRBV14	TRBJ2-7	TGTGCCAGCAGCCCACGAGGGGGCGGATACGAGCAGTACTTC	CASSPRGGGYEQYF
.	many	TRBV5-1	TRBJ2-1	TGCGCCAGCAGCTTGGGTCAGGGGCTTGGAAATGAGCAGTTCTTC	CASSLGQGLGNEQFF
.	many	TRBV7-2	TRBJ2-3	TGTGCCAGCAGCTCGGTCCCAGATACGCAGTATTTT	CASSSVPDTQYF
TRBD1	many	TRBV12-3/TRBV12-4	TRBJ1-5	TGTGCCAGCAGTCCCGGACAGGGAAATCAGCCCCAGCATTTT	CASSPGQGNQPQHF
TRBD1	few	TRBV5-1	TRBJ2-2	TGCGCCAGGGCCGGGACAGGGTTCGCCGGGGAGCTGTTTTTT	CARAGTGFAGELFF
TRBD1	many	TRBV12-3/TRBV12-4	TRBJ1-5	TGTGCCAGCAGGCAGACAGGGATGAGCAATCAGCCCCAGCATTTT	CASRQTGMSNQPQHF
.	few	TRBV14	TRBJ2-2	TGTGCCAGCAGTCACCGGACGGTCGGGGAGCTGTTTTTT	CASSHRTVGELFF
.	many	TRBV2	TRBJ2-4	TGTGCCAGCAGTTCCCGGACCCACGCGGCCAAAAACATTCAGTACTTC	CASSSRTHAAKNIQYF
.	.	TRBV10-3	TRBJ2-3	TGTGCCATCAGTGAGTCGGCGGAAGATACGCAGTATTTT	CAISESAEDTQYF
.	many	TRBV4-3	TRBJ2-3	TGCGCCAGCAGCCAAGATTGGGGGGGACATCCTCCCCCTACGCAGTATTTT	CASSQDWGGHPPPTQYF
.	many	TRBV6-2/TRBV6-3	TRBJ1-5	TGTGCCAGCAGTTTTTTCAGGGCTAATCAGCCCCAGCATTTT	CASSFFRANQPQHF
.	many	TRBV2	TRBJ2-7	TGTGCCAGCAGTGGGTCCGGGGACGAGCAGTACTTC	CASSGSGDEQYF
.	few	TRBV11-3	TRBJ2-2	TGTGCCAGCAGCGCCCGAGCTTCTTCTGGGGAGCTGTTTTTT	CASSARASSGELFF
.	many	TRBV7-2	TRBJ1-5	TGTGCCAGCAGCTTATCAGGGATTCAGCCCCAGCATTTT	CASSLSGIQPQHF
.	.	TRBV20-1	TRBJ2-3	TGCCCTGTGGGGGGACCAGATACGCAGTATTTT	CPVGGPDTQYF
TRBD1	many	TRBV10-3	TRBJ2-1	TGTGCCATCAGTTGGACAACGGGACAGGGGGGTAATGAGCAGTTCTTC	CAISWTTGQGGNEQFF
.	many	TRBV12-3/TRBV12-4	TRBJ1-1	TGTGCCAGCAGTTTTAAACGTCCGAACACTGAAGCTTTCTTT	CASSFKRPNTEAFF
TRBD2	many	TRBV7-2	TRBJ2-2	TGTGCCAGCAGCTTAGGACTAGCTCCCGGGGAGCTGTTTTTT	CASSLGLAPGELFF
.	many	TRBV27	TRBJ2-2	TGTGCCAGCAGAGGGTGGACGGCGAACACCGGGGAGCTGTTTTTT	CASRGWTANTGELFF
.	many	TRBV5-1	TRBJ2-2	TGCGCCAGCGGACTATCGGGGAACACCGGGGAGCTGTTTTTT	CASGLSGNTGELFF
.	many	TRBV7-6	TRBJ1-6	TGTGCCAGCAGCCCACGCGCCGGGACCTATAATTCACCCCTCCACTTT	CASSPRAGTYNSPLHF
.	many	TRBV7-9	TRBJ2-5	TGTGCCAGCAGTTTTCCGGGACGGGGGAAAGAGACCCAGTACTTC	CASSFPGRGKETQYF
.	few	TRBV19	TRBJ2-7	TGTGCCAGTAGTATAGATCTCGTCACAACGTCCTACGAGCAGTACTTC	CASSIDLVTTSYEQYF
.	many	TRBV7-2	TRBJ1-2	TGTGCCAGCAGCTTAGTATTGGGAGGGGAAGGAGGCTACACCTTC	CASSLVLGGEGGYTF
.	.	TRBV10-3	TRBJ1-2	TGTGCCATCAGTGAGTCGGCGGCTGGGGGGGGCTACACCTTC	CAISESAAGGGYTF
.	.	TRBV6-2/TRBV6-3	TRBJ1-1	TGTGCCAGCAGTTGGATGGACACTGAAGCTTTCTTT	CASSWMDTEAFF
TRBD1	many	TRBV9	TRBJ1-2	TGTGCCAGCAGCTCGGGACAGCACTATGGCTACACCTTC	CASSSGQHYGYTF
TRBD1	many	TRBV7-2	TRBJ1-2	TGTGCCAGCAGCCGGGGACAGGGTAACTATGGCTACACCTTC	CASSRGQGNYGYTF
TRBD1	many	TRBV5-5	TRBJ1-2	TGTGCCAGCAGCCCGCTCTTGGAGGGGGCGAAGGGTGGCTACACCTTC	CASSPLLEGAKGGYTF
.	many	TRBV20-1	TRBJ1-5	TGCAGTGCTACTCTTGGGCAGGGCAGGCAGCCCCAGCATTTT	CSATLGQGRQPQHF
.	many	TRBV25-1	TRBJ1-6	TGTGCCAGCAGTGAATCAGGACAGAATGGGCCCCTCCACTTT	CASSESGQNGPLHF
TRBD2	many	TRBV28	TRBJ2-3	TGTGCCAGCAGTTTATGGGGAGGGGCCGCAGATACGCAGTATTTT	CASSLWGGAADTQYF